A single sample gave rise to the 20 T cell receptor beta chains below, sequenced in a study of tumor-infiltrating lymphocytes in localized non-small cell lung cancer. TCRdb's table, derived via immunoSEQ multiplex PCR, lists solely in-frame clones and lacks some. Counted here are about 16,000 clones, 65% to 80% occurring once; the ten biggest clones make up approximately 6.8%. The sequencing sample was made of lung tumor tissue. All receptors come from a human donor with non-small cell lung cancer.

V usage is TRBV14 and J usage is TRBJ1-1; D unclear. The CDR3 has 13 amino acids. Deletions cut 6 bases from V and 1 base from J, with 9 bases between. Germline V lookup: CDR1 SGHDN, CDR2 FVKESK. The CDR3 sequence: CASSTLRNTEAFF. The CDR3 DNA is TGTGCCAGCAGTACCCTAAGGAACACTGAAGCTTTCTTT.

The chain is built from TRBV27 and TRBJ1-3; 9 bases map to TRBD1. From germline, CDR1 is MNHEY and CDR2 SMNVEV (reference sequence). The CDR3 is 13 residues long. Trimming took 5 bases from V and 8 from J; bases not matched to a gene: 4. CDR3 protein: CASSTGQGYTIYF. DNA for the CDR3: TGTGCCAGCAGTACGGGACAGGGTTACACCATATATTTT.

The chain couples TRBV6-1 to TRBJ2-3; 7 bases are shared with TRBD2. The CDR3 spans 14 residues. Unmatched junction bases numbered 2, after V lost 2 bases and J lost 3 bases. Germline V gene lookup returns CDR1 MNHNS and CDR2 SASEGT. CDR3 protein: CASSELGGTDTQYF. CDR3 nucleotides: TGTGCCAGCAGTGAACTCGGGGGGACAGATACGCAGTATTTT.

CDR3 bases: TGTGCCAGCAGCTATATGACAGGGTCCAGCAATGAGCAGTTCTTC. It yields the protein CASSYMTGSSNEQFF. The chain couples TRBV5-8 to TRBJ2-1, with 7 bases identical to TRBD1. With V trimmed by 3 bases and J by 6 bases, 9 bases remained unmatched. CDR1 SGHTS and CDR2 YDEGEE come from the germline V gene. The CDR3 length is 15 residues.

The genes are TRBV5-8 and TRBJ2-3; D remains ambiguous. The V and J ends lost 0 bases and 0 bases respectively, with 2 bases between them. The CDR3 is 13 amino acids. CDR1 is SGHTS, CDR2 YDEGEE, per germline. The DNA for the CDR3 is TGTGCCAGCAGCTTGGGTAGCACAGATACGCAGTATTTT. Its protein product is CASSLGSTDTQYF.

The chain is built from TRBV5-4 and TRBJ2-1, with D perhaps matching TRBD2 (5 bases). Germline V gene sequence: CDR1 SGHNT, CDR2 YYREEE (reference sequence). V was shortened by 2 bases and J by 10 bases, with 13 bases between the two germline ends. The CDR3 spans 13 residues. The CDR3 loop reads CASSFRTAAEQFF. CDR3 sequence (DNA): TGTGCCAGCAGCTTCCGGACTGCCGCCGAGCAGTTCTTC.

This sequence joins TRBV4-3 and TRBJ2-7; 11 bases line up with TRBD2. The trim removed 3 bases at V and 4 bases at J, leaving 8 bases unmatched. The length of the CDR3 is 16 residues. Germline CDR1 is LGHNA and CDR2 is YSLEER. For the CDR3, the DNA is TGCGCCAGCAGCCATGACACTAGCGGGAGCAGATACGAGCAGTACTTC. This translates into CASSHDTSGSRYEQYF.

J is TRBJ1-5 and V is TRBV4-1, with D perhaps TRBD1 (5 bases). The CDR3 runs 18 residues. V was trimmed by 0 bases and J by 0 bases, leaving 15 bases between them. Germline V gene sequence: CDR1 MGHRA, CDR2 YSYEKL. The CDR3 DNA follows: TGCGCCAGCAGCCAAGACCAGGGCGGAGCATATAGCAATCAGCCCCAGCATTTT. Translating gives CASSQDQGGAYSNQPQHF.

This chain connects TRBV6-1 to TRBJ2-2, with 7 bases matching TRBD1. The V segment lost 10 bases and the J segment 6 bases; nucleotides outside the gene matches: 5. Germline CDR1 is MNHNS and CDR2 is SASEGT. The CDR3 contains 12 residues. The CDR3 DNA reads TGTGCCACGAGGGGACAGCCCGGGGAGCTGTTTTTT. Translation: CATRGQPGELFF.

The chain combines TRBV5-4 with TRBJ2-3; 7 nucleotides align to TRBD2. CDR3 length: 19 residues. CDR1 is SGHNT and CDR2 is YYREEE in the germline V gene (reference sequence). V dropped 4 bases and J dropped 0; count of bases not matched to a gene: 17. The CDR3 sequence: CASSEPLSGLESSTDTQYF. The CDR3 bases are TGTGCCAGCAGCGAACCCCTTAGCGGGCTAGAATCGAGCACAGATACGCAGTATTTT.

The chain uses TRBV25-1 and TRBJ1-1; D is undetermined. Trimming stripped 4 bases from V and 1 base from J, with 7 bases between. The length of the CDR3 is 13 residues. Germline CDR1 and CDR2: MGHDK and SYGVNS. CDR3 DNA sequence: TGTGCCAGCAGTGTCAGCTCGAACACTGAAGCTTTCTTT. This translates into CASSVSSNTEAFF.

CDR3: CASSLWQATDTQYF. Written as DNA, the CDR3 is TGTGCCAGCAGCTTATGGCAGGCAACAGATACGCAGTATTTT. The V and J genes are TRBV7-9 and TRBJ2-3; no definite D call. The CDR3 sequence is 14 residues long. Germline-derived CDR1 and CDR2 are SEHNR and FQNEAQ (reference sequence). Trimming pared 2 bases from V and 3 bases from J, leaving 9 bases between.

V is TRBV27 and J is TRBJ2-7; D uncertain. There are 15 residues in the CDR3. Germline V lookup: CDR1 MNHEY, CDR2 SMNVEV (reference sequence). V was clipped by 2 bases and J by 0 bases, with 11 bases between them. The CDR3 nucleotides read TGTGCCAGCAGTTTAGGCGGAGCTAGCTCCTACGAGCAGTACTTC. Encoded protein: CASSLGGASSYEQYF.

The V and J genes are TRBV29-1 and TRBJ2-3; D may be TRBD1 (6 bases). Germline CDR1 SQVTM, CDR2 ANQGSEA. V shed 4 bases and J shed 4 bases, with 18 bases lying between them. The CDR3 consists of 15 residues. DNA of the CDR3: TGCAGCGTTGCTCAGTACAGGGAAGGTCCAGATACGCAGTATTTT. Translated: CSVAQYREGPDTQYF.

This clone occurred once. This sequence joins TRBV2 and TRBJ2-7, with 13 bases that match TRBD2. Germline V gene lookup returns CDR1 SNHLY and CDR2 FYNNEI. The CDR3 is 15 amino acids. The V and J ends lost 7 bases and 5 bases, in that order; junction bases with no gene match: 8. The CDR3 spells CASKSTSGRADEQYF. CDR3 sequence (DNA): TGTGCCAGCAAATCCACTAGCGGGAGGGCCGACGAGCAGTACTTC.

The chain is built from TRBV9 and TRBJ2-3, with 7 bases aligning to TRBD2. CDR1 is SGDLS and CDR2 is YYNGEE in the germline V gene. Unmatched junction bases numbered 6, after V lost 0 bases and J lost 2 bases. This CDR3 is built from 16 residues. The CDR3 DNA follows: TGTGCCAGCAGCGTAGTGGGGCTAGCGGCCACAGATACGCAGTATTTT. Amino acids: CASSVVGLAATDTQYF.

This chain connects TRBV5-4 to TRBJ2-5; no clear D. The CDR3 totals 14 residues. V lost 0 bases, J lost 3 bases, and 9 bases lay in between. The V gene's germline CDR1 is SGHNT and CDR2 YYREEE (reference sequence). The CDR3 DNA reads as TGTGCCAGCAGCTTGGGGCCAAGGGAAGAGACCCAGTACTTC. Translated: CASSLGPREETQYF.

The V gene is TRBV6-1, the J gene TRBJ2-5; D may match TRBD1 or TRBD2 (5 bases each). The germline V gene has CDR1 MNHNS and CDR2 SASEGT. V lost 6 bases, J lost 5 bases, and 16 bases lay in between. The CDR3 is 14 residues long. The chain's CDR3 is CASRLGTVGETQYF. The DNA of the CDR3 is TGTGCCAGCAGACTAGGGACGGTGGGGGAGACCCAGTACTTC.

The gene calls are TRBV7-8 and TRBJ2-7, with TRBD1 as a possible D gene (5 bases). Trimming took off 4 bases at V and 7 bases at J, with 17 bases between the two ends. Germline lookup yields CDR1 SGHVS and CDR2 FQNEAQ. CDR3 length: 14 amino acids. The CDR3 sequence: CASSSRVLYGEQYF. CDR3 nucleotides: TGTGCCAGCAGCTCCAGGGTTCTCTATGGGGAGCAGTACTTC.

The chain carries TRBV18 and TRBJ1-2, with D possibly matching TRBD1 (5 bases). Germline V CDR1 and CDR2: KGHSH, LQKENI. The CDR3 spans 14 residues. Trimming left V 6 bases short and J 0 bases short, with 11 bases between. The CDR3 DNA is TGTGCCAGCTCCACAGGAGATTCTAACTATGGCTACACCTTC. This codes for CASSTGDSNYGYTF.